These 31 T cell receptor beta chains originate from one sample sequenced in a study of human T cells and chemical hapten exposure. TCRdb re-analysed the RACE reads in MiXCR, keeping a single row per CDR3 protein. The table records roughly 81,000 distinct CDR3 sequences, 6.5% to 10% of them present only once. Time point given: pre-sensitization, week 0. Described treatment: therapeutic diphenylcyclopropenone sensitization with weekly scalp DPC. The material was whole blood, obtained in connection with sensitization to the hapten diphenylcyclopropenone (DPC). The receptors originated from a man between 35 and 55 years old with alopecia areata. Some clones in this sample may be carry-over from other donors' samples.

This clonotype showed up many times. The rearrangement links TRBV5-1 to TRBJ1-5; 7 positions match TRBD1. Germline V gives CDR1 SGHRS, CDR2 YFSETQ. V lost 3 bases to trimming and J lost 4 bases; unmatched junction nucleotides: 4. The CDR3 contains 14 residues. This CDR3 is CASSSGTDNQPQHF. The CDR3 DNA sequence: TGCGCCAGCAGCTCCGGGACAGATAATCAGCCCCAGCATTTT. Full variable domain (missing parts from reference TRBV5-1 and TRBJ1-5): KAGVTQTPRYLIKTRGQQVTLSCSPISGHRSVSWYQQTPGQGLQFLFEYFSETQRNKGNFPGRFSGRQFSNSRSEMNVSTLELGDSALYLCASSSGTDNQPQHFGDGTRLSIL.

This clonotype was observed a few times. The chain couples TRBV12-3 or TRBV12-4 to TRBJ2-5; maybe TRBD2 (6 bases). This CDR3 is built from 13 residues. Deletions cut 5 bases from V and 4 bases from J, with 11 bases between. CDR3 in amino acids: CASSTWRGETQYF. The DNA for the CDR3 is TGTGCCAGCAGTACGTGGAGGGGAGAGACCCAGTACTTC.

V and J are TRBV5-4 and TRBJ1-1; no clear D gene. CDR1 and CDR2 (germline): SGHNT, YYREEE (reference sequence). The CDR3 extends over 14 amino acids. V lost 4 bases to trimming and J lost 5 bases, with 15 bases between them. Here the CDR3 reads CASSVVGSWTEAFF. CDR3 in DNA: TGTGCCAGCAGCGTTGTGGGTTCGTGGACTGAAGCTTTCTTT.

The rearrangement joins TRBV24-1 to TRBJ2-1, with 8 bases lining up with TRBD1. Germline loops: CDR1 KGHDR, CDR2 SFDVKD. The V gene end was trimmed by 10 bases and the J gene end by 7 bases; junction bases not matched to a gene: 5. The CDR3 has 12 amino acids. In DNA form, the CDR3 reads TGTGCCACAAAGACAGGGGAGAATGAGCAGTTCTTC. Amino acids: CATKTGENEQFF.

The chain employs TRBV30 and TRBJ2-1, with 9 bases fitting TRBD2. The CDR3 extends over 15 amino acids. The germline gives CDR1 GTSNPN, CDR2 SVGIG (reference sequence). Unmatched junction bases numbered 12, after V lost 4 bases and J lost 8 bases. The CDR3 protein is CAWTPGLASVHEQFF. The CDR3 region has the DNA TGTGCCTGGACCCCGGGACTAGCATCAGTTCATGAGCAGTTCTTC. The complete variable domain, with remaining parts taken from reference TRBV30 and TRBJ2-1, reads SQTIHQWPATLVQPVGSPLSLECTVEGTSNPNLYWYRQAAGRGLQLLFYSVGIGQISSEVPQNLSASRPQDRQFILSSKKLLLSDSGFYLCAWTPGLASVHEQFFGPGTRLTVL.

Here the CDR3 DNA reads TGTGCCACCCAGAGCCCAAAGACAGGGGGTAGTGACGAGCAGTACTTC. Its translation is CATQSPKTGGSDEQYF. The rearrangement joins TRBV10-3 to TRBJ2-7, with TRBD1 identical over 9 bases. The CDR3 is 16 residues long. The germline V gene encodes CDR1 ENHRY and CDR2 SYGVKD. V shed 10 bases, J shed 5 bases, and the junction held 18 bases outside the gene matches.

This clonotype has a count of ten or more. The V gene is TRBV20-1, the J gene TRBJ2-7; 11 positions match TRBD2. The CDR3 covers 15 residues. Germline assignment: CDR1 DFQATT and CDR2 SNEGSKA (reference sequence). V lost 0 bases, J lost 6 bases, and 7 bases stayed unmatched. The DNA for the CDR3 is TGCAGTGCTAGAGAGGGATTAGCGGGAGGGCGCGAGCAGTACTTC. It codes for CSAREGLAGGREQYF.

This clonotype was counted ten times or more. The V gene is TRBV12-3 or TRBV12-4, the J gene TRBJ1-4, with D uncertain. The ends were cut back, 3 bases at V and 5 bases at J, with 10 bases in the middle. The CDR3 is made up of 14 amino acids. CDR3 sequence (DNA): TGTGCCAGCAGTTTGGAAGGAGCCAATGAAAAACTGTTTTTT. Its protein is CASSLEGANEKLFF.

This clonotype was counted many times. The rearrangement uses TRBV18 and TRBJ2-7, with no clear D. Germline V gene sequence: CDR1 KGHSH, CDR2 LQKENI. V dropped 3 bases and J dropped 3 bases, with 6 bases sitting between them. The CDR3 extends over 12 amino acids. The CDR3: CASSPDVYEQYF. For the CDR3, the DNA is TGTGCCAGCTCACCGGACGTCTACGAGCAGTACTTC.

The chain combines TRBV5-1 with TRBJ2-6; TRBD1 agrees at 7 bases. Germline-derived CDR1 and CDR2 are SGHRS and YFSETQ. The CDR3 covers 17 residues. V gave up 1 base and J gave up 0 bases; unmatched junction bases: 4. This CDR3 is CASSLTGVFSGANVLTF. The CDR3 DNA follows: TGCGCCAGCAGCTTGACAGGGGTGTTCTCTGGGGCCAACGTCCTGACTTTC.

This clonotype was picked up a small number of times. This sequence joins TRBV7-9 and TRBJ1-2; the D is unclear. Germline values: CDR1 SEHNR, CDR2 FQNEAQ (reference sequence). V gave up 5 bases and J gave up 12 bases, with 19 bases separating them. The CDR3 contains 13 residues. CDR3 DNA: TGTGCCAGCAGCCACGAATGGACCCATTCCCACACCTTC. As protein: CASSHEWTHSHTF.

The J gene is TRBJ2-2, the V gene TRBV6-5, with TRBD2 matching over 15 bases. Trimming cost V 3 bases and J 6 bases; bases outside gene matches: 5. The CDR3 extends over 17 amino acids. The germline V gene has CDR1 MNHEY and CDR2 SVGAGI. The CDR3 nucleotides read TGTGCCAGCAGTTATCCGGGACTAGCGGGAGGAGCCGGGGAGCTGTTTTTT. This encodes CASSYPGLAGGAGELFF.

The chain carries TRBV6-6 and TRBJ1-1; D might be TRBD1 (6 bases). Trimming took 6 bases from V and 6 from J, leaving 17 bases between them. Germline values: CDR1 MNHNY, CDR2 SVGAGI (reference sequence). The CDR3 is 14 amino acids. The CDR3 protein is CASSIPQGRAEAFF. The CDR3 DNA sequence: TGTGCCAGCAGCATCCCCCAGGGGCGGGCTGAAGCTTTCTTT.

This clonotype was recorded many times. CDR3 bases: TGTGCCAGCAGCTTAGCGACAGGGGCCATTAAGAGCTCTGGGGCCAACGTCCTGACTTTC. This encodes CASSLATGAIKSSGANVLTF. This chain uses TRBV7-2 with TRBJ2-6; 8 bases are a match to TRBD1. V dropped 0 bases and J dropped 0; count of bases not matched to a gene: 10. The CDR3 spans 20 residues. CDR1 and CDR2 (germline): SGHTA, FQGNSA. Together with reference TRBV7-2 and TRBJ2-6, the CDR3 gives the full variable domain: GAGVSQSPSNKVTEKGKDVELRCDPISGHTALYWYRQSLGQGLEFLIYFQGNSAPDKSGLPSDRFSAERTGGSVSTLTIQRTQQEDSAVYLCASSLATGAIKSSGANVLTFGAGSRLTVL.

This clonotype was seen many times. The J gene is TRBJ2-4, the V gene TRBV7-3, with 12 nucleotides matching TRBD2. Germline assignment: CDR1 SGHTA and CDR2 FQGTGA. Trimming at V came to 8 bases and at J to 0 bases, leaving 11 bases not matched to a gene. The CDR3 totals 18 residues. The CDR3 region is CASLPGTSGYAAKNIQYF. CDR3 bases: TGTGCCAGCCTCCCCGGGACTAGCGGGTATGCAGCCAAAAACATTCAGTACTTC.

The chain links TRBV6-5 to TRBJ1-6, with 7 positions matching TRBD1. The CDR3 loop spans 15 amino acids. J was trimmed by 14 bases and V by 0 bases; bases with no gene match: 10. Germline V gene lookup returns CDR1 MNHEY and CDR2 SVGAGI. The DNA for the CDR3 is TGTGCCAGCAGTTACTCGGGCAGGGGGAGTTTGGCCCTCCACTTT. Translated, it gives CASSYSGRGSLALHF.

The chain employs TRBV25-1 and TRBJ2-1; a possible D gene is TRBD1 (6 bases). Trimming took off 6 bases at V and 7 bases at J, with 19 bases between the two ends. Germline CDR1 reads MGHDK; CDR2 reads SYGVNS. There are 15 residues in the CDR3. The CDR3 DNA follows: TGTGCCAGCAGCGACGGGACAAGGTCCTCTAATGAGCAGTTCTTC. Its protein is CASSDGTRSSNEQFF.

Ten or more counts support this clonotype. CDR3 region: CASSFTSGYRNEQFF. In DNA form, the CDR3 reads TGTGCCAGCAGCTTTACTAGCGGGTATCGCAATGAGCAGTTCTTC. The chain employs TRBV7-2 and TRBJ2-1; 9 nucleotides match TRBD2. The CDR3 totals 15 residues. The junction had 6 bases not matched to a gene; V was cut back by 3 bases and J by 6 bases. Germline V gene lookup returns CDR1 SGHTA and CDR2 FQGNSA.

This clonotype occurred many times. V and J are TRBV9 and TRBJ1-1; D may be TRBD1 (5 bases). V was cut by 0 bases and J by 6 bases, with 12 bases left in between. The CDR3 runs 14 residues. Germline V gives CDR1 SGDLS, CDR2 YYNGEE. For the CDR3, the DNA is TGTGCCAGCAGCGTAGATCAGGGCAGCTCTGAAGCTTTCTTT. It translates to CASSVDQGSSEAFF.

V is TRBV30 and J is TRBJ2-3; no definite D call. The CDR3 covers 12 residues. Germline V gene data show CDR1 as GTSNPN and CDR2 as SVGIG (reference sequence). V was pared by 2 bases and J by 0 bases, with 3 bases between. The DNA of the CDR3 is TGTGCCTGGAGTTCTAGCACAGATACGCAGTATTTT. Residues: CAWSSSTDTQYF.

J is TRBJ2-2 and V is TRBV7-9; D call uncertain. Germline assignment: CDR1 SEHNR and CDR2 FQNEAQ (reference sequence). Trimming left V 7 bases short and J 6 bases short, with 18 bases between. The length of the CDR3 is 15 residues. The CDR3, as DNA: TGTGCCAGCACCCCTGGGCCAGTCGGCGCCGGGGAGCTGTTTTTT. This codes for CASTPGPVGAGELFF.

The J gene is TRBJ1-2, the V gene TRBV7-6, with D possibly being TRBD1 (5 bases). This CDR3 region has 13 residues. V lost 1 base, J lost 8 bases, and 11 bases lay in between. Germline V lookup: CDR1 SGHVS, CDR2 FNYEAQ. The CDR3 region is CASSLVRDGGYTF. CDR3 sequence (DNA): TGTGCCAGCAGCTTAGTCCGGGACGGAGGCTACACCTTC.

In its sample, this clonotype was seen many times. This chain links TRBV7-2 with TRBJ2-3; 9 bases are a match to TRBD2. The V segment lost 5 bases and the J segment 7 bases; nucleotides outside the gene matches: 16. CDR1 is SGHTA, CDR2 FQGNSA, per germline. The CDR3 sequence is 17 residues long. This CDR3 is CASSPPGGRALPHTQYF. DNA of the CDR3: TGTGCCAGCAGCCCCCCGGGCGGGAGGGCCCTACCCCATACGCAGTATTTT.

The rearrangement uses TRBV24-1 and TRBJ2-1; D may be TRBD1 (6 bases). The CDR3 runs 14 residues. V gave up 1 base and J gave up 6 bases, with 9 bases separating them. Per germline, CDR1 KGHDR and CDR2 SFDVKD. The CDR3 reads CATSDLGQPNEQFF. CDR3 nucleotide sequence: TGTGCCACCAGTGATTTAGGACAGCCCAATGAGCAGTTCTTC.

In its sample, this clonotype was seen a few times. The gene calls are TRBV20-1 and TRBJ2-7, with 11 positions matching TRBD1. The CDR3 is made up of 13 amino acids. J lost 6 bases, V lost 4 bases, and 5 bases had no gene match. CDR1 DFQATT and CDR2 SNEGSKA come from the germline V gene (reference sequence). The DNA of the CDR3 is TGCAGTGCTACAGGACAGGGGGCGCGCGAGCAGTACTTC. It encodes CSATGQGAREQYF.

This clonotype has a handful of counts. The V call is TRBV20-1, the J call TRBJ1-4; D might be TRBD1 (5 bases). There are 15 residues in the CDR3. Deletions cut 0 bases from V and 3 bases from J, with 11 bases between. Looked up from germline, CDR1 is DFQATT and CDR2 is SNEGSKA (reference sequence). CDR3 coding DNA: TGCAGTGCTAGAGATGGGGGGACGGCTAATGAAAAACTGTTTTTT. Amino acid sequence: CSARDGGTANEKLFF.

The V call is TRBV7-6, the J call TRBJ2-5, with TRBD2 matching 13 bases. Germline lookup yields CDR1 SGHVS and CDR2 FNYEAQ. Trimming at V came to 2 bases and at J to 5 bases, leaving 5 bases not matched to a gene. This CDR3 region has 16 residues. DNA of the CDR3: TGTGCCAGCAGCTTAACCCCGACTAGCGGGAGGGAGACCCAGTACTTC. Translating gives CASSLTPTSGRETQYF.

This clonotype was seen ten or more times. The chain couples TRBV7-6 to TRBJ1-5, with 8 bases that match TRBD1. Germline V gene lookup returns CDR1 SGHVS and CDR2 FNYEAQ. V gave up 4 bases and J gave up 6 bases; unmatched junction bases: 5. CDR3 length: 14 residues. For the CDR3, the DNA is TGTGCCAGCAGCTCAGGACAGGGCCTTCAGCCCCAGCATTTT. This sequence encodes CASSSGQGLQPQHF.

The table lists this clonotype with a few counts. This rearrangement joins TRBV2 to TRBJ1-5; weak D call: TRBD1 (6 bases). The CDR3 has 13 residues. Germline V gene lookup returns CDR1 SNHLY and CDR2 FYNNEI. Trimming took 2 bases from V and 7 from J, leaving 9 bases between them. CDR3 nucleotide sequence: TGTGCCAGCAGTGAACACAGGGACCAGCCCCAGCATTTT. This codes for CASSEHRDQPQHF.

This chain joins TRBV30 and TRBJ2-3; TRBD2 matches at 7 bases. With 2 bases clipped from V and 6 bases from J, the junction kept 8 bases outside the gene matches. CDR3 size: 14 residues. Germline assignment: CDR1 GTSNPN and CDR2 SVGIG (reference sequence). The CDR3 is CAWSLAGVSDTQYF. The CDR3 region has the DNA TGTGCCTGGAGTCTGGCGGGAGTGAGTGATACGCAGTATTTT.

This clonotype was detected only a few times. The chain recombines TRBV12-3 or TRBV12-4 with TRBJ2-1, with 8 bases lining up with TRBD2. After removal of 7 bases from V and 4 bases from J, the junction contained 9 bases not matched to a gene. This CDR3 spans 15 amino acids. The CDR3 loop is CASTPVAGPYNEQFF. The CDR3 DNA is TGTGCCAGCACCCCGGTAGCGGGACCTTACAATGAGCAGTTCTTC.